Below are 23 T cell receptor beta chains sequenced from a single sample in a study of T cells after somatic rescue of genetic block. TCRdb's copy holds only in-frame clones and misses some; the assay was immunoSEQ multiplex PCR. The data show roughly 58,000 clones, around 96% seen once. Sequenced: peripheral blood mononuclear cells (PBMCs). All receptors come from a child less than two years old.

The chain uses TRBV30 and TRBJ2-2; the D is unclear. There are 14 residues in the CDR3. Trimming cost V 4 bases and J 6 bases, with 15 bases left between them. Germline V CDR1 and CDR2: GTSNPN, SVGIG (reference sequence). As DNA, the CDR3 is TGTGCCTGGACGTTCGGTCATCGTTCCGGGGAGCTGTTTTTT. Protein sequence: CAWTFGHRSGELFF.

The V call is TRBV5-1, the J call TRBJ2-1; the match to TRBD2 covers 9 bases. The CDR3 totals 16 residues. The germline CDR1 and CDR2 sequences are SGHRS and YFSETQ. The trim removed 4 bases at V and 7 bases at J, leaving 12 bases unmatched. CDR3 sequence reads: CASSLGVSGRSNEQFF. CDR3 nucleotides: TGCGCCAGCAGCCTCGGAGTTAGCGGGAGAAGTAATGAGCAGTTCTTC.

V is TRBV21-1 and J is TRBJ2-7; TRBD1 is taken as the D call from the table, unchecked against the DNA. TRBV21-1 is deemed a pseudogene. This CDR3 comprises 16 residues. In nucleotides, the CDR3 is TGTGCCAGCAGCAAAGCGCTAAGACAGGGAAGGGGCGAGCAGTACTTC. Translation: CASSKALRQGRGEQYF.

The J gene is TRBJ1-5, the V gene TRBV6-5; D possibly corresponds to TRBD1 (6 bases). The CDR3 has 14 residues. The germline V and J ends were trimmed by 5 bases and 3 bases, with 11 bases remaining between them. Per germline, CDR1 MNHEY and CDR2 SVGAGI. CDR3 loop: CASSVGHTNQPQHF. The DNA for the CDR3 is TGTGCCAGCAGTGTGGGACACACCAATCAGCCCCAGCATTTT.

This sequence joins TRBV5-4 and TRBJ2-1, with TRBD2 as a possible D gene (6 bases). This CDR3 is 12 amino acids long. V lost 0 bases and J lost 10, with 8 bases in between. CDR1 and CDR2 (germline): SGHNT, YYREEE (reference sequence). The CDR3 spells CASSLEGREQFF. The CDR3 DNA sequence: TGTGCCAGCAGCTTGGAGGGGAGGGAGCAGTTCTTC.

This chain connects TRBV5-1 to TRBJ2-2; possibly TRBD1 or TRBD2 for D (5 bases each). V lost 3 bases to trimming and J lost 7 bases, with 16 bases between them. CDR1 SGHRS and CDR2 YFSETQ come from the germline V gene. The CDR3 totals 15 residues. The CDR3 region is CASSWAGTWGGELFF. CDR3 coding DNA: TGCGCCAGCAGCTGGGCCGGGACCTGGGGCGGGGAGCTGTTTTTT.

This chain connects TRBV4-1 to TRBJ1-4; TRBD1 matches at 9 bases. After removal of 1 base from V and 8 bases from J, the junction contained 5 bases not matched to a gene. The length of the CDR3 is 15 residues. Germline V CDR1 and CDR2: MGHRA, YSYEKL. The CDR3 here is CASSQVDRGEEKLFF. Written as DNA, the CDR3 is TGCGCCAGCAGCCAAGTCGACAGGGGGGAAGAAAAACTGTTTTTT.

The J gene is TRBJ2-7, the V gene TRBV27; TRBD2 aligns across 8 bases. The germline V gene encodes CDR1 MNHEY and CDR2 SMNVEV (reference sequence). This CDR3 is built from 14 residues. The V gene end was trimmed by 1 base and the J gene end by 2 bases; junction bases not matched to a gene: 1. DNA of the CDR3: TGTGCCAGCAGTTTATTCGGGAGGGCCTACGAGCAGTACTTC. This gives the protein CASSLFGRAYEQYF.

The J gene is TRBJ1-2, the V gene TRBV6-1, with D possibly matching TRBD1 (5 bases). The CDR3 contains 9 residues. The V and J ends lost 9 bases and 8 bases respectively, with 7 bases between them. Germline V gene lookup returns CDR1 MNHNS and CDR2 SASEGT. The CDR3 spells CASWGGYTF. CDR3 coding DNA: TGTGCCAGTTGGGGCGGCTACACCTTC.

This sequence joins TRBV7-2 and TRBJ1-5; 8 positions match TRBD1. The CDR3 is made up of 15 amino acids. The junction had 2 bases not matched to a gene; V was cut back by 4 bases and J by 0 bases. Germline CDR1 reads SGHTA; CDR2 reads FQGNSA. The CDR3 protein is CASSSQGASNQPQHF. DNA of the CDR3: TGTGCCAGCAGCTCCCAGGGGGCTAGCAATCAGCCCCAGCATTTT.

This chain links TRBV21-1 with TRBJ1-5; the D call of TRBD1 is as the table states it, not checked on the DNA. TRBV21-1 is recorded as a pseudogene. The CDR3 spans 15 residues. The CDR3 DNA sequence: TGTGCCAGCAGCGCCAGGGGAAGGGGCAATCAGCCCCAGCATTTT. As protein: CASSARGRGNQPQHF.

This chain uses TRBV4-1 with TRBJ2-7; 9 bases match TRBD2. CDR3 length: 16 residues. J gave up 1 base and V 0 bases, and 4 bases lay outside the gene matches. Germline loops: CDR1 MGHRA, CDR2 YSYEKL. The CDR3 is CASSQEGLASSYEQYF. The CDR3 DNA reads as TGCGCCAGCAGCCAAGAAGGACTAGCGTCGTCCTACGAGCAGTACTTC.

The chain is built from TRBV7-6 and TRBJ2-5; D is undetermined. Gene TRBJ2-7 matches the end of the DNA better, so the J call may be wrong. Germline assignment: CDR1 SGHVS and CDR2 FNYEAQ. There are 10 residues in the CDR3. The CDR3 nucleotides read TGTGCCAGCAGCCCAGACGAGCAGTACTTC. Residues: CASSPDEQYF.

The chain uses TRBV16 and TRBJ2-7; D is uncertain. CDR3 size: 16 residues. Trimming shortened V by 0 bases and J by 4 bases, and 16 bases separated the two germline ends. The germline CDR1 and CDR2 sequences are KGHSY and FQNENV. The CDR3 protein is CASSQSFGPSGYEQYF. As DNA, the CDR3 is TGTGCCAGCAGCCAATCCTTTGGCCCCTCGGGTTACGAGCAGTACTTC.

V and J are TRBV4-1 and TRBJ1-2, with D possibly matching TRBD1 (6 bases). With 3 bases removed from V and 7 bases from J, the gap between germline ends came to 9 bases. The CDR3 is 12 residues long. The V gene's germline CDR1 is MGHRA and CDR2 YSYEKL. Here the CDR3 reads CASSHLQGGYTF. The DNA for the CDR3 is TGCGCCAGCAGCCATCTACAGGGTGGCTACACCTTC.

This clone showed up just a few times. V is TRBV9 and J is TRBJ1-2; tentatively, D is TRBD1 (5 bases). The CDR3 loop spans 14 amino acids. Deletions cut 4 bases from V and 6 bases from J, with 16 bases between. Germline V CDR1 and CDR2: SGDLS, YYNGEE. The CDR3 sequence is CASSPPYGGNGYTF. CDR3 bases: TGTGCCAGCAGCCCACCATATGGGGGGAATGGCTACACCTTC.

This clone has more than one count but fewer than ten. The chain has TRBV6-4 and TRBJ2-7; D remains ambiguous. Trimming removed 2 bases at V and 2 bases at J, with 4 bases between. The CDR3 is 12 amino acids. Germline-derived CDR1 and CDR2 are MRHNA and SNTAGT. The CDR3 spells CASSDRAYEQYF. In DNA form, the CDR3 reads TGTGCCAGCAGTGACAGGGCCTACGAGCAGTACTTC.

The V gene is TRBV19, the J gene TRBJ2-5; 7 nucleotides agree with TRBD1. Germline CDR1 reads LNHDA; CDR2 reads SQIVND (reference sequence). The length of the CDR3 is 11 residues. After removal of 4 bases from V and 7 bases from J, the junction contained 0 bases not matched to a gene. CDR3 in amino acids: CASSKGATQYF. In nucleotides, the CDR3 is TGTGCCAGTAGTAAGGGGGCGACCCAGTACTTC. The entire variable domain, with the rest obtained from reference TRBV19 and TRBJ2-5, is as follows: DGGITQSPKYLFRKEGQNVTLSCEQNLNHDAMYWYRQDPGQGLRLIYYSQIVNDFQKGDIAEGYSVSREKKESFPLTVTSAQKNPTAFYLCASSKGATQYFGPGTRLLVL.

The chain recombines TRBV4-1 with TRBJ1-4; D perhaps matches TRBD1 (6 bases). This CDR3 contains 15 residues. CDR1 is MGHRA and CDR2 is YSYEKL in the germline V gene. V was trimmed by 2 bases and J by 6 bases, leaving 13 bases between them. For the CDR3, the DNA is TGCGCCAGCAGCCAAAAACTCTGGACAGATGAAAAACTGTTTTTT. This encodes CASSQKLWTDEKLFF.

The rearrangement links TRBV28 to TRBJ2-4; possibly TRBD2 for D (6 bases). This CDR3 is 15 amino acids long. With 3 bases removed from V and 2 bases from J, the gap between germline ends came to 11 bases. In germline, CDR1 is MDHEN, CDR2 SYDVKM. CDR3 sequence: CASSFWGETKNIQYF. CDR3 DNA sequence: TGTGCCAGCAGTTTTTGGGGGGAGACCAAAAACATTCAGTACTTC.

This chain uses TRBV21-1 with TRBJ2-2; TRBD2, as called in the table, went unchecked against the DNA. TRBV21-1 constitutes a pseudogene. This CDR3 region has 18 residues. The DNA of the CDR3 is TGTGCCAGCAGCAAATTATTGCTAGCGGGAGGAAACACCGGGGAGCTGTTTTTT. This encodes CASSKLLLAGGNTGELFF.

The J gene is TRBJ2-7, the V gene TRBV10-3; 13 positions match TRBD2. CDR1 ENHRY and CDR2 SYGVKD come from the germline V gene. The length of the CDR3 is 13 residues. Germline trimming cut 6 bases from V and 4 bases from J; bases unmatched to any gene: 0. The CDR3 reads CAIRLAGGYEQYF. CDR3 DNA: TGTGCCATCAGACTAGCGGGAGGGTACGAGCAGTACTTC.

V usage is TRBV7-2 and J usage is TRBJ1-1; 9 positions agree with TRBD1. The CDR3 spans 12 residues. Germline CDR1 SGHTA, CDR2 FQGNSA. V trimming: 6 bases; J trimming: 4 bases; junction bases outside the gene matches: 0. The CDR3 protein is CASRTGGTEAFF. CDR3 bases: TGTGCCAGCAGGACAGGGGGCACTGAAGCTTTCTTT.